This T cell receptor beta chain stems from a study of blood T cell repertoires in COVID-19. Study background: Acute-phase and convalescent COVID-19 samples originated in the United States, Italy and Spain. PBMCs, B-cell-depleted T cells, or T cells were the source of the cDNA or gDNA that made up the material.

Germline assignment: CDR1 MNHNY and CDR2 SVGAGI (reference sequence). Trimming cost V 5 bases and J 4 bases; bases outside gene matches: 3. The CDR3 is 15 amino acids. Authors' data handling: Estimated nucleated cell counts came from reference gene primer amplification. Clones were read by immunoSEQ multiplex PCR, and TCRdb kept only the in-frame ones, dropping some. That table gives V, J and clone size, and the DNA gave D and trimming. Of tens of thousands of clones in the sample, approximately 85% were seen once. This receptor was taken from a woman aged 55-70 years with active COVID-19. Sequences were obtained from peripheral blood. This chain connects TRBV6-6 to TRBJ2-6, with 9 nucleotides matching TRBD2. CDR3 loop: CASSHLAGGANVLTF. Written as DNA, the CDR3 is TGTGCCAGCAGTCATCTAGCGGGGGGGGCCAACGTCCTGACTTTC.